This T cell receptor beta chain was sequenced during a study of T-cell reconstitution after alpha-beta-depleted transplantation in children. Trimming took off 6 bases at V and 3 bases at J, with 12 bases between the two ends. The CDR3 runs to 14 residues. General study points: Several hundred expanded graft clones reportedly supplied alpha-beta T cells about two months after transplant. Once a year had passed after transplant, T-cell counts and diversity came mostly from newly produced T cells. It was surviving recipient T cells and thymic progenitors that gave some patients high TCRbeta diversity at day 60.

The TCRbeta library incorporated unique molecular identifiers. TCRdb itself ran the PCR reads through MiXCR, one entry per CDR3 protein. The top ten clones hold roughly 15% of a sample with fewer than 700,000 distinct CDR3 sequences, roughly 23% of them seen once. This clonotype was seen a handful of times. Its antigen is undetermined. Specimen: PBMCs, mostly from graft donor cells, collected 360 days after TCRalphabeta/CD19-depleted stem cell transplant. The origin of this receptor is a boy in the first two years of life who had a stem cell transplant for acute myeloid leukemia, so the T cells may come from the graft donor. The V call is TRBV12-3 or TRBV12-4, the J call TRBJ1-3; D might be TRBD1 (5 bases). The DNA for the CDR3 is TGTGCCAGCAGACCTCAGGGCGTTGGAAACACCATATATTTT. It specifies CASRPQGVGNTIYF.